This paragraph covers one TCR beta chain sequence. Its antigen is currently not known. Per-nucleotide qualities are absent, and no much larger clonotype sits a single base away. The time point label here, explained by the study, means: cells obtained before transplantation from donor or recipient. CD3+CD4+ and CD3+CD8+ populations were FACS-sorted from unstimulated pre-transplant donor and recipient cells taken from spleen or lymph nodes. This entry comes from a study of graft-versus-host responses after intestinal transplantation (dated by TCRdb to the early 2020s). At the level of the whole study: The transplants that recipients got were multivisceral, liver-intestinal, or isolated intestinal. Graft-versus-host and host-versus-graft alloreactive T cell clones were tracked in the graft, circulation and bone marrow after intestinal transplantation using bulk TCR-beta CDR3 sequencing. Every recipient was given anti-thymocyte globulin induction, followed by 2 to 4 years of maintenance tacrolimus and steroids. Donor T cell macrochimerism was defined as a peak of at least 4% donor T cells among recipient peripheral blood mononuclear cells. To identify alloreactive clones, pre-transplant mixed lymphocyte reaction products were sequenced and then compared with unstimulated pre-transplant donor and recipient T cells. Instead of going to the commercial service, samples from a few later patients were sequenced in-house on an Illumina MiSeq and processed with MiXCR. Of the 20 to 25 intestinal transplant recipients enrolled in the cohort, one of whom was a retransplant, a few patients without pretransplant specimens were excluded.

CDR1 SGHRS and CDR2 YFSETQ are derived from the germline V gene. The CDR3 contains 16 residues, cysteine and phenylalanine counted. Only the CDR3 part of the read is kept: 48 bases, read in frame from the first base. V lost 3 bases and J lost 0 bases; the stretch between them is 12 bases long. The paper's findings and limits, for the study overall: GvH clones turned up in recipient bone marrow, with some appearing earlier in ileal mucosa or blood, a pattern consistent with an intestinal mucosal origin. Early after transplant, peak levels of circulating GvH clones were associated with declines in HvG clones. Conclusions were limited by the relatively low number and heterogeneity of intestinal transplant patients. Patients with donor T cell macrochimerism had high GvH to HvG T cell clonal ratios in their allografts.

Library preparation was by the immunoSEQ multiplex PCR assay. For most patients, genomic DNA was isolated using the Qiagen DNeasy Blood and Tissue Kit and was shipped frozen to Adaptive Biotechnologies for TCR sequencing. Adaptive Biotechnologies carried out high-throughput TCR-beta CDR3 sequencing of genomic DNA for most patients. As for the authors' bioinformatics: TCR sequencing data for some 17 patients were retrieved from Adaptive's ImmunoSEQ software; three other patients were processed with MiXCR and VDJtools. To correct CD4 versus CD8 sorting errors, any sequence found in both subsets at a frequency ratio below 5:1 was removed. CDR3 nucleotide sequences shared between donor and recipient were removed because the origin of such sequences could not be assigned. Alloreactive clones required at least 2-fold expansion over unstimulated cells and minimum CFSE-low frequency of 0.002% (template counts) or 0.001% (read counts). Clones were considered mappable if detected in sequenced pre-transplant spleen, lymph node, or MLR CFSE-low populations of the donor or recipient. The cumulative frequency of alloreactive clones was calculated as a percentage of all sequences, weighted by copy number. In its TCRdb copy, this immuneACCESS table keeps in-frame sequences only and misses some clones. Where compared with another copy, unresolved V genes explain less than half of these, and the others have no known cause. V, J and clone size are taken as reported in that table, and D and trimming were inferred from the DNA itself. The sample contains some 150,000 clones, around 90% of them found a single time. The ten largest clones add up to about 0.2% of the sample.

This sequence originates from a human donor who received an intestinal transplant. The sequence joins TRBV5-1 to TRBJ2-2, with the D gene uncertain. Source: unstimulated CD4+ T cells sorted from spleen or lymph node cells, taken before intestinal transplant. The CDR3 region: CASSYPIPTNTGELFF. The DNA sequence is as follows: TGCGCCAGCAGCTACCCAATTCCCACGAACACCGGGGAGCTGTTTTTT.